This T cell receptor (beta chain) is from a study of cytomegalovirus exposure and HLA in healthy donors. The PCR employed 60 Vbeta primers together with 13 Jbeta primers. Generated by immunoSEQ multiplex PCR, the TCRdb table keeps only in-frame clones and is missing some. The table includes approximately 110,000 clones, roughly 74% detected once. Points from the study as a whole: The study designated about 180 TCR beta chains cytomegalovirus-associated. A later analysis found that most CMV-associated TCR beta chains appeared HLA-restricted.

There are a few counts of this clone. Its antigen is still unknown. The sequencing sample was made of PBMCs. This TCR was sampled from a woman aged 50 to 60 in good health and CMV-seropositive.

The CDR3 loop is CARGGGAESDTQYF. The CDR3 DNA is TGTGCCAGGGGCGGGGGGGCGGAGTCAGATACGCAGTATTTT. The chain combines TRBV6-4 with TRBJ2-3, with TRBD2 identical over 9 bases. The V segment lost 9 bases and the J segment 4 bases; nucleotides outside the gene matches: 8. Germline-derived CDR1 and CDR2 are MRHNA and SNTAGT. The CDR3 is 14 amino acids.